This TCR beta chain appears in the sequencing data of a study of cytomegalovirus exposure and HLA in healthy donors. Study-wide results and limits: CMV serostatus was the sole immune exposure data available.

V lost 1 base to trimming and J lost 0 bases, with 8 bases between them. Germline V lookup: CDR1 SGHNT, CDR2 YYREEE (reference sequence). The CDR3 covers 15 residues. PCR used 60 Vbeta primers and 13 Jbeta primers. Sequencing was performed with immunoSEQ multiplex PCR; in TCRdb, only in-frame clones are kept and a portion is missing. The specimen's table records more than 100,000 clones. With regard to this clone: Its target is not known.

The chain recombines TRBV5-4 with TRBJ1-3, with D unresolved. The clonotype was recovered from a woman in her thirties or forties in good health and CMV-seronegative. The sequenced sample consisted of PBMCs. CDR3 region: CASSLLADSGNTIYF. In nucleotides, the CDR3 is TGTGCCAGCAGCTTGCTCGCAGACTCTGGAAACACCATATATTTT.